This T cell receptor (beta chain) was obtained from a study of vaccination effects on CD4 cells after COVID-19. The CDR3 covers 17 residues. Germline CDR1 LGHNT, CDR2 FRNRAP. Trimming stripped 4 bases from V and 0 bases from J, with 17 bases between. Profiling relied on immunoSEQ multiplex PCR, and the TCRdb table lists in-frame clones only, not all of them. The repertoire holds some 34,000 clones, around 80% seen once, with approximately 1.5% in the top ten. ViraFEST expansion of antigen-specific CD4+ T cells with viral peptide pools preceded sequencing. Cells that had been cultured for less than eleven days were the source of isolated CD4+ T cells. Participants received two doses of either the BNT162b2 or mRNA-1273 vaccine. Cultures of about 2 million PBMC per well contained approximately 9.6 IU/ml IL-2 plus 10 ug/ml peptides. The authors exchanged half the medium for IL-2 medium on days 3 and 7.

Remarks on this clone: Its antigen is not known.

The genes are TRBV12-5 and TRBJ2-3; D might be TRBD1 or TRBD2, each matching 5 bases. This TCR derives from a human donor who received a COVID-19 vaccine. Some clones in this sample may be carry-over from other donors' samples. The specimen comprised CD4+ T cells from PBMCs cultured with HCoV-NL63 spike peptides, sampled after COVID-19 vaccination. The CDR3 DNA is TGTGCTAGTGGTTCCCCCTTGGGGGTTTATAGCACAGATACGCAGTATTTT. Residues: CASGSPLGVYSTDTQYF.